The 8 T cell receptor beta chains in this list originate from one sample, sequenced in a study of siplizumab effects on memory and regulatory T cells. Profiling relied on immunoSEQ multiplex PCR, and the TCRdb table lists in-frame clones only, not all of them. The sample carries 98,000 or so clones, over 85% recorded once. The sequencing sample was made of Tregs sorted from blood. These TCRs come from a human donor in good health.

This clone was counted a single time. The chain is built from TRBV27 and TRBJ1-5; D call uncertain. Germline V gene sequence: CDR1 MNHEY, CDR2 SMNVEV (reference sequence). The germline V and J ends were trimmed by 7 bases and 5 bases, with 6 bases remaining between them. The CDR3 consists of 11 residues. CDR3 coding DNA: TGTGCCAGCACTAATTATCAGCCCCAGCATTTT. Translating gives CASTNYQPQHF.

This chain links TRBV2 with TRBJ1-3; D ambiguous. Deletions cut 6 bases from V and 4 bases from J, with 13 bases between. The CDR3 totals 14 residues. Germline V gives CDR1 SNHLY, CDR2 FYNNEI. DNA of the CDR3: TGTGCCAGCAGCCGGGTACTAGGGGGAAACACCATATATTTT. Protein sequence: CASSRVLGGNTIYF. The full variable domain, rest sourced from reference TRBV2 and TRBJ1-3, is EPEVTQTPSHQVTQMGQEVILRCVPISNHLYFYWYRQILGQKVEFLVSFYNNEISEKSEIFDDQFSVERPDGSNFTLKIRSTKLEDSAMYFCASSRVLGGNTIYFGEGSWLTVV.

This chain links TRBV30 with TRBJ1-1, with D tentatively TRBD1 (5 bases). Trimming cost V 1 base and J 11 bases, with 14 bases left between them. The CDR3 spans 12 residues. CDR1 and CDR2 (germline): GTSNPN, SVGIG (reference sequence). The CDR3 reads CAWSGGARMAFF. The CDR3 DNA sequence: TGTGCCTGGAGTGGGGGCGCGCGGATGGCTTTCTTT.

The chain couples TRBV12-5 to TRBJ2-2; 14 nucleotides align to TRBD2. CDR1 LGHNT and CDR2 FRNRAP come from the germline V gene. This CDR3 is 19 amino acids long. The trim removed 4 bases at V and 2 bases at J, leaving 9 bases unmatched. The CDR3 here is CASGWTGTSGRTNTGELFF. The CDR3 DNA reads TGTGCTAGTGGTTGGACCGGGACTAGCGGGAGAACCAACACCGGGGAGCTGTTTTTT.

CDR3 nucleotide sequence: TGTGCCAGCAGTCCCATCGGGTTAGGGGCCAACGTCCTGACTTTC. This codes for CASSPIGLGANVLTF. J is TRBJ2-6 and V is TRBV27; D gene uncertain. The CDR3 length is 15 residues. The germline V gene encodes CDR1 MNHEY and CDR2 SMNVEV (reference sequence). V was shortened by 5 bases and J by 4 bases, with 12 bases between the two germline ends.

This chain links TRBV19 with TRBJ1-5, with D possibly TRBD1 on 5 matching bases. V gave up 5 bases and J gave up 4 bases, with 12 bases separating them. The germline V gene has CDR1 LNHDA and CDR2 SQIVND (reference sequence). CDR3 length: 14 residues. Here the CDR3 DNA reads TGTGCCAGTAGTTTCAGGGCACTAAATCAGCCCCAGCATTTT. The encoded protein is CASSFRALNQPQHF.

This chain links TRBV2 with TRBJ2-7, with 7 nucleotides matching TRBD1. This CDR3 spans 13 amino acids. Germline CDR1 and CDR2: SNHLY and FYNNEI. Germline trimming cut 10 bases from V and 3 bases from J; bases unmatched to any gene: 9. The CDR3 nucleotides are TGTGCCATTCTGGACAGGTTGATCTACGAGCAGTACTTC. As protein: CAILDRLIYEQYF. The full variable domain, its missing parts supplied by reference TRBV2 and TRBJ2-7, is EPEVTQTPSHQVTQMGQEVILRCVPISNHLYFYWYRQILGQKVEFLVSFYNNEISEKSEIFDDQFSVERPDGSNFTLKIRSTKLEDSAMYFCAILDRLIYEQYFGPGTRLTVT.

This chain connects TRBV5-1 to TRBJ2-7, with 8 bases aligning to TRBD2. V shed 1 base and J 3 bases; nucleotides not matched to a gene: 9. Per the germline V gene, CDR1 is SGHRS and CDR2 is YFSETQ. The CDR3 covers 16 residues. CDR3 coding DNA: TGCGCCAGCAGCTTGAACGGTGCGGCGGGGGGCTACGAGCAGTACTTC. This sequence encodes CASSLNGAAGGYEQYF.